One TCR beta chain is described in this entry. The data belong to a study of blood T cell repertoires in COVID-19. Study information: The origin of the acute and convalescent COVID-19 samples was the United States, Italy and Spain. From T cells, B-cell-depleted T cells, or PBMCs came the material, which was cDNA or gDNA.

This CDR3 comprises 16 residues. The germline CDR1 and CDR2 sequences are SGDLS and YYNGEE. Germline trimming cut 4 bases from V and 6 bases from J; bases unmatched to any gene: 11. Profiled with immunoSEQ multiplex PCR; TCRdb holds only in-frame clones, not every one. Among roughly 80,000 clones listed, over 75% were seen once. The V call is TRBV9, the J call TRBJ2-2; 8 bases line up with TRBD2. Sequencing input: peripheral blood. The origin of this receptor is a human donor in a cohort sampled during active COVID-19. CDR3 DNA sequence: TGTGCCAGCAGCCCCCGGGGAGCGGGAGCCCCCGGGGAGCTGTTTTTT. Its translation is CASSPRGAGAPGELFF. Using reference TRBV9 and TRBJ2-2 for the parts outside the CDR3, the full variable domain is DSGVTQTPKHLITATGQRVTLRCSPRSGDLSVYWYQQSLDQGLQFLIQYYNGEERAKGNILERFSAQQFPDLHSELNLSSLELGDSALYFCASSPRGAGAPGELFFGEGSRLTVL.